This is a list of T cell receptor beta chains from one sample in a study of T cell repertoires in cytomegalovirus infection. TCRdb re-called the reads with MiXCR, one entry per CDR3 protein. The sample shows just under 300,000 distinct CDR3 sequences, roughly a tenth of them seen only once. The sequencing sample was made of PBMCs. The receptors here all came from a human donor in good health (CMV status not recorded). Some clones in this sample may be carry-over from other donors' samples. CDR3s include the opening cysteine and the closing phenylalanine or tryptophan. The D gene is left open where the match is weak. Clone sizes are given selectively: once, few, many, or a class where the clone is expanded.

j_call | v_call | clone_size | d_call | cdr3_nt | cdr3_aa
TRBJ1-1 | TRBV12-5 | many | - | TGTGCTAGTGGTTTGAGGAGTGGGAACACTGAAGCTTTCTTT | CASGLRSGNTEAFF
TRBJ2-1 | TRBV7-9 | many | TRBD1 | TGTGCCAGCAGCTTCTCGGACAGGGGCTACAATGAGCAGTTCTTC | CASSFSDRGYNEQFF
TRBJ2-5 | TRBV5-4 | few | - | TGTGCCAGCACCCTCCAAGGAGCAGGGGGGGGGGTCACCCAGTACTTC | CASTLQGAGGGVTQYF
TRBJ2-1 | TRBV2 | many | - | TGTGCCAGCAGTGGGAAAGGTGGGGATCCTCTACGGAATGAGCAGTTCTTC | CASSGKGGDPLRNEQFF
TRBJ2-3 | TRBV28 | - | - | TGTGCCATCCGCGGACCCAGCCCAGATACGCAGTATTTT | CAIRGPSPDTQYF
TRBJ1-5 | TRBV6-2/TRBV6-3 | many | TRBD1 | TGTGCCAGCAACAGGGGAATGCGCAATCAGCCCCAGCATTTT | CASNRGMRNQPQHF
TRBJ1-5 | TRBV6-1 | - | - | TGTGCCAGCAGTGAGTTTAGCAATCAGCCCCAGCATTTT | CASSEFSNQPQHF
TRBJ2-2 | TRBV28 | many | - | TGTGCCAGCCGCCGGCCCGCGGCCTCGAACACCGGGGAGCTGTTTTTT | CASRRPAASNTGELFF
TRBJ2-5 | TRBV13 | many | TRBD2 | TGTGCCAGCAGCACCAGGGAGGGGGAGACCCAGTACTTC | CASSTREGETQYF
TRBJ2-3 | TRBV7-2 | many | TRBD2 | TGTGCCAGCAGCTTCGTAGCGGGGGCCCCGTCGGATACGCAGTATTTT | CASSFVAGAPSDTQYF
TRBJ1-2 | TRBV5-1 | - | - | TGCGCCAGCAGCACCCAGGACAGAAGGATTGGGATTTATGGCTACACCTTC | CASSTQDRRIGIYGYTF
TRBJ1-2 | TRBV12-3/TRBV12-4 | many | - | TGTGCCAGCAGTTTTCGGGGAGTGCATGGCTACACCTTC | CASSFRGVHGYTF
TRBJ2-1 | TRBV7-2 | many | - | TGTGCCAGCAGCTTACAGGCGCGAGACAATGAGCAGTTCTTC | CASSLQARDNEQFF
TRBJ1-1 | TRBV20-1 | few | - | TGCAGTGCGAGGTTGCAGAGCACTGAAGCTTTCTTT | CSARLQSTEAFF
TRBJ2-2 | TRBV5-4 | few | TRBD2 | TGTGCCAGCAGCTTTGGGGGGGTTGCGAACACCGGGGAGCTGTTTTTT | CASSFGGVANTGELFF
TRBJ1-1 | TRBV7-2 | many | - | TGTGCCAGCAGCTCCTCCAGCGGGACTGAAGCTTTCTTT | CASSSSSGTEAFF
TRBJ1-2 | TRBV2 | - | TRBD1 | TGTGCCAGCGGGAGGGACAGGGGTGATGGCTACACCTTC | CASGRDRGDGYTF
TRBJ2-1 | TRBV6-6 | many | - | TGTGCCAGCAGTTACCCTTCAGGACAGCAAACCCAGCAGTTCTTC | CASSYPSGQQTQQFF
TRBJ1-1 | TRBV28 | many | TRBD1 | TGTGCCAGCACCCACCCTAACAGGGGCGCTGAAGCTTTCTTT | CASTHPNRGAEAFF
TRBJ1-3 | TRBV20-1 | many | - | TGCAGTGCTACGACACCCTCTGGAAACACCATATATTTT | CSATTPSGNTIYF
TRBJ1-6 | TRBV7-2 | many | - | TGTGCCAGCAGCGCCGTAGGTAATTCACCCCTCCACTTT | CASSAVGNSPLHF
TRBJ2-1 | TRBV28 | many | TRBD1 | TGTGCCAGCAGTTCCCCGGCAGGGGGCTCCTACAATGAGCAGTTCTTC | CASSSPAGGSYNEQFF
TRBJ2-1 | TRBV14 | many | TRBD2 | TGTGCCAGCAGCCCGTTGCTAGCGGGGAAGGCCAATGAGCAGTTCTTC | CASSPLLAGKANEQFF
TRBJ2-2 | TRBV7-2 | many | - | TGTGCCAGCAGCCTCAGACAGTTCGCGAACACCGGGGAGCTGTTTTTT | CASSLRQFANTGELFF
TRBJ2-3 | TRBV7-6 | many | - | TGTGCCAGCAGCTTATACGGGGGATACCGCACAGATACGCAGTATTTT | CASSLYGGYRTDTQYF
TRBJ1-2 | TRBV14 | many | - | TGTGCCAGCAGCCAACTGGGGCTCGGCTACACCTTC | CASSQLGLGYTF
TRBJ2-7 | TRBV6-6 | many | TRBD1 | TGTGCCAGCAGTCTCCCGGGACAGGGTGCCCACGAGCAGTACTTC | CASSLPGQGAHEQYF
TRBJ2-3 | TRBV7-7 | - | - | TGTGCTAGCAGCCGGGGAGGCGCAAGTGATACGCAGTATTTT | CASSRGGASDTQYF
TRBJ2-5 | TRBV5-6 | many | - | TGTGCCAGCAGCGATACTCTATCCCAAGAGACCCAGTACTTC | CASSDTLSQETQYF
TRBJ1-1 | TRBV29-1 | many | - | TGCAGCGTTAACCGACAGACTTCGAACACTGAAGCTTTCTTT | CSVNRQTSNTEAFF
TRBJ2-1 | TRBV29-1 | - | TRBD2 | TGCAGCGTTGAAGTCTCTAGCGGGGGTTTCAATGAGCAGTTCTTC | CSVEVSSGGFNEQFF
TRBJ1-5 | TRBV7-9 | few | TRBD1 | TGTGCCAGCAGCTTAGCCCTCGGACAGGGCAATCAGCCCCAGCATTTT | CASSLALGQGNQPQHF